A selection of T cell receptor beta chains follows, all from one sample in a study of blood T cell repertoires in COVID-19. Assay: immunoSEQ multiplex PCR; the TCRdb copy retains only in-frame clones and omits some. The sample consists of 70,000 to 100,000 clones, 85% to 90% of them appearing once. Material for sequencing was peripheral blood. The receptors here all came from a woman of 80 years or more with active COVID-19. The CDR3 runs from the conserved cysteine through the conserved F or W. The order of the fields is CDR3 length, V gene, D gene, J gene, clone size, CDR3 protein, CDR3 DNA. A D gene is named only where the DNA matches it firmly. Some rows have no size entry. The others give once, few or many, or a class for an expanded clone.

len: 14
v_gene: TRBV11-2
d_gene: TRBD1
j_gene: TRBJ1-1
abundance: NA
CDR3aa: CASSLTGGNTEAFF
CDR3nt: TGTGCCAGCAGCTTAACAGGGGGGAACACTGAAGCTTTCTTT

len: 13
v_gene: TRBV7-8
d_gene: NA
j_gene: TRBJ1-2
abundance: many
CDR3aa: CASSSQGLGGYTF
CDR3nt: TGTGCCAGCAGCTCACAGGGTCTAGGAGGCTACACCTTC

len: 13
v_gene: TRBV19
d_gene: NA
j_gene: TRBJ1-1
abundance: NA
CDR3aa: CASRKTANTEAFF
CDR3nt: TGTGCCAGTAGGAAAACAGCGAACACTGAAGCTTTCTTT

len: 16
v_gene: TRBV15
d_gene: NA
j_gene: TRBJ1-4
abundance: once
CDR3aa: CATSTQYPWGGEKLFF
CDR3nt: TGTGCCACCAGCACCCAATACCCATGGGGCGGTGAAAAACTGTTTTTT

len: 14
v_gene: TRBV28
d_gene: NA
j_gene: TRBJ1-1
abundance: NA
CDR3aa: CASSLRQLVGEAFF
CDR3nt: TGTGCCAGCAGTTTACGACAGTTAGTCGGTGAAGCTTTCTTT

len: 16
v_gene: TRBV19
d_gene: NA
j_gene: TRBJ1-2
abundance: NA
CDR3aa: CASSSGEEGNRYGYTF
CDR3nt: TGTGCCAGTAGTAGTGGGGAAGAGGGTAACCGCTATGGCTACACCTTC

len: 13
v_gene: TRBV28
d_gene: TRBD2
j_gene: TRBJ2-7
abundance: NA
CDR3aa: CASKTSGSYEQYF
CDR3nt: TGTGCCAGCAAGACTAGCGGGAGCTACGAGCAGTACTTC

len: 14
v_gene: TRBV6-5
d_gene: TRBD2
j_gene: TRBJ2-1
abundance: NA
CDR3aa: CASRGTSVYNEQFF
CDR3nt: TGTGCCAGCAGGGGGACTAGCGTCTACAATGAGCAGTTCTTC

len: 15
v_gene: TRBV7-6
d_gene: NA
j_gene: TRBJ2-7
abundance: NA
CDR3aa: CASSLGQGPSYEQYF
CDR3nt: TGTGCCAGCAGCTTAGGCCAGGGGCCCTCCTACGAGCAGTACTTC

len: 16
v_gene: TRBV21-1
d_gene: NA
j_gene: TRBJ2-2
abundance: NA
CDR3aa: CASSKGSRTNTGELFF
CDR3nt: TGTGCCAGCAGCAAAGGTAGCAGAACGAACACCGGGGAGCTGTTTTTT

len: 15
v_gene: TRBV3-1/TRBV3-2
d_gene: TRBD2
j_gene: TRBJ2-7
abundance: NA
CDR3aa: CASSPQAGGAYEQYF
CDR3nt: TGTGCCAGCAGCCCCCAAGCGGGAGGGGCCTACGAGCAGTACTTC

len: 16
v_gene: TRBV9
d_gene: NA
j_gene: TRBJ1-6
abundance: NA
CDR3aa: CASGFASSSYNSPLHF
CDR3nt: TGTGCCAGCGGTTTTGCGTCGAGCTCCTATAATTCACCCCTCCACTTT

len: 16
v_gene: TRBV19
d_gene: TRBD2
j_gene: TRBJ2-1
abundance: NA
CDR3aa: CASSGVAGGRRNEQFF
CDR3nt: TGTGCCAGTAGTGGGGTAGCGGGAGGGCGCAGGAATGAGCAGTTCTTC

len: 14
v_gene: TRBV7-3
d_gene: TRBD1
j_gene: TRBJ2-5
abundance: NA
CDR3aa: CASSLLGGRETQYF
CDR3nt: TGTGCCAGCAGCTTACTAGGGGGCCGGGAGACCCAGTACTTC

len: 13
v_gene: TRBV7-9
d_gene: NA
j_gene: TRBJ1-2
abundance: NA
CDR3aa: CASSRELNYGYTF
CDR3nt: TGTGCCAGCAGTCGGGAGCTAAACTATGGCTACACCTTC

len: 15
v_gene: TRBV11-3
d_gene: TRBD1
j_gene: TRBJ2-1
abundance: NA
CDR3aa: CASSIRDRGFNEQFF
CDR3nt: TGTGCCAGCAGCATCCGGGACAGGGGTTTCAATGAGCAGTTCTTC

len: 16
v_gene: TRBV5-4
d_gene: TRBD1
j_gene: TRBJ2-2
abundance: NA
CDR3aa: CASSLRTGSNTGELFF
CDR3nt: TGTGCCAGCAGCCTACGGACAGGGTCGAACACCGGGGAGCTGTTTTTT

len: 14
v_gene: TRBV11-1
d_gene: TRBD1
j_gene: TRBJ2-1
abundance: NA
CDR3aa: CASSPPTGGHEQFF
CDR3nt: TGTGCCAGCAGCCCACCGACAGGGGGCCATGAGCAGTTCTTC

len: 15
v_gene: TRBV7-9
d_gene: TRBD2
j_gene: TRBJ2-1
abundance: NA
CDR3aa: CASSPRGGSLDEQFF
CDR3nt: TGTGCCAGCAGCCCTAGGGGCGGGAGTTTAGATGAGCAGTTCTTC

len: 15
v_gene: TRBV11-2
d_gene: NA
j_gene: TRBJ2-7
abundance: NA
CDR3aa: CASSPGWGVTYEQYF
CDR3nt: TGTGCCAGCAGCCCGGGATGGGGGGTGACCTACGAGCAGTACTTC

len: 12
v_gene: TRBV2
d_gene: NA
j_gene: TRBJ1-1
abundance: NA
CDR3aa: CASSEMASSAFF
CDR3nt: TGTGCCAGCAGTGAAATGGCCAGTTCAGCTTTCTTT

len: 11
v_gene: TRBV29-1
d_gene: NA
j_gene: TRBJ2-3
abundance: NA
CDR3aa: CSVGLSDTQYF
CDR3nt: TGCAGCGTTGGACTTTCGGATACGCAGTATTTT

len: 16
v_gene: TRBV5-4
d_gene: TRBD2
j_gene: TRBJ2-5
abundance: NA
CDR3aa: CASSPSASGRGETQYF
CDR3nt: TGTGCCAGCAGCCCGTCGGCTAGCGGGAGGGGAGAGACCCAGTACTTC

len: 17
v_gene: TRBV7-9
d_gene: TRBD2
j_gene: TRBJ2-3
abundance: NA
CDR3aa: CASSSDGTSGSTDTQYF
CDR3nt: TGTGCCAGCAGCTCGGATGGGACTAGCGGGAGCACAGATACGCAGTATTTT

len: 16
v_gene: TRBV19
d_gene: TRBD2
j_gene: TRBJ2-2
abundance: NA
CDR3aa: CASQSKAGILTGELFF
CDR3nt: TGTGCCAGTCAGTCCAAAGCGGGAATTCTCACCGGGGAGCTGTTTTTT

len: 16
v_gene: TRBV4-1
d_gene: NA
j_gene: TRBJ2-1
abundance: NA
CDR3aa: CASSQAGASSYNEQFF
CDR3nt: TGCGCCAGCAGCCAAGCAGGGGCGAGCTCCTACAATGAGCAGTTCTTC

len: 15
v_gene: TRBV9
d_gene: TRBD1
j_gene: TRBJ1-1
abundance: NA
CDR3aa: CASSARTGTLTEAFF
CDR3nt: TGTGCCAGCAGCGCCCGGACAGGGACTTTGACTGAAGCTTTCTTT

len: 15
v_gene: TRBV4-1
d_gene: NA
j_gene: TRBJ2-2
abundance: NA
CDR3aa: CASSQVGGKGGELFF
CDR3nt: TGCGCCAGCAGCCAAGTTGGAGGGAAGGGCGGGGAGCTGTTTTTT

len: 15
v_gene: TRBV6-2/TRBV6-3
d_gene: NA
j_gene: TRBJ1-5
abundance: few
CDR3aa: CASSHRQEINQPQHF
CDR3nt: TGTGCCAGCAGCCACCGACAGGAGATCAATCAGCCCCAGCATTTT

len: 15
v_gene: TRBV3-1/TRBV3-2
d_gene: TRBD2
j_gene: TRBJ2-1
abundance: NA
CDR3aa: CASSPTSGRGDEQFF
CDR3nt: TGTGCCAGCAGCCCGACTAGCGGGAGGGGAGATGAGCAGTTCTTC

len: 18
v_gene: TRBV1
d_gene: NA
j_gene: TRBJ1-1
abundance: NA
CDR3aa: CTSSQVSRSGGMNTEAFF
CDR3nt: TGCACCAGCAGCCAAGTTAGCAGATCCGGAGGGATGAACACTGAAGCTTTCTTT

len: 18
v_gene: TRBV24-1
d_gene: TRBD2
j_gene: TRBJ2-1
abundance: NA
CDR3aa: CATSDRGIAGGLGDEQFF
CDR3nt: TGTGCCACCAGTGATCGCGGAATAGCGGGAGGGCTTGGTGATGAGCAGTTCTTC

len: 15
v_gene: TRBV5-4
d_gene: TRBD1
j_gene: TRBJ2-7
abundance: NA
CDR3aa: CASSLVGTGSHEQYF
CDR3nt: TGTGCCAGCAGCTTAGTCGGGACAGGGTCTCACGAGCAGTACTTC